The source of this T cell receptor (beta chain) is a study of T cells in Graves' hyperthyroidism and ophthalmopathy. This clonotype has just a few counts. The CDR3 consists of 14 residues. The V end lost 3 bases, the J end lost 2 bases, and 10 bases lay between the germline ends. Per the germline V gene, CDR1 is MNHEY and CDR2 is SMNVEV (reference sequence). The CDR3 regions of TCR beta were amplified from RNA transcripts. The TCR CDR3 was amplified in a first-round RT-PCR using the HTBI primer set. Each CDR3 protein is one row after TCRdb ran MiXCR on the multiplex PCR reads. Among 600,000 or so distinct CDR3 sequences listed, 14% were seen once.

The chain employs TRBV27 and TRBJ2-5; D remains ambiguous. The sample consisted of blood. This receptor was identified in a woman under 30 with Graves' ophthalmopathy. The CDR3 DNA is TGTGCCAGCAGTTTGGGCTGGGCACAAGAGACCCAGTACTTC. The encoded protein is CASSLGWAQETQYF.